This TCR beta chain was profiled in a study of T cell repertoires in cytomegalovirus infection. Overall study: Public TCR beta signatures marked donors with CMV infection and the matching HLA. Study-wide points: Cumulative frequency (of public TCR beta family members) identified carriers of CMV plus the relevant HLA. In two of eight donors, the top clonotype was HLA-C-restricted CMV-specific.

One entry per CDR3 protein results from TCRdb running MiXCR on the reads. The sample holds approximately 500,000 distinct CDR3 sequences, approximately 15% seen once. CDR1 and CDR2 from the germline V gene are SGHVS and FNYEAQ. V lost 1 base and J 0 bases, leaving 12 bases between the germline ends. The CDR3 sequence is 16 residues long. This clonotype was picked up many times. Its antigen is not identified. Sample: CD8+ T cells from PBMCs. This TCR was sampled from a human donor in good health (CMV status not recorded). Some clones in this sample may be carry-over from other donors' samples. The gene calls are TRBV7-6 and TRBJ1-1; no clear D. The CDR3 coding sequence is TGTGCCAGCAGCTTAGATGTCGACGGACTGAACACTGAAGCTTTCTTT. Its translation is CASSLDVDGLNTEAFF.